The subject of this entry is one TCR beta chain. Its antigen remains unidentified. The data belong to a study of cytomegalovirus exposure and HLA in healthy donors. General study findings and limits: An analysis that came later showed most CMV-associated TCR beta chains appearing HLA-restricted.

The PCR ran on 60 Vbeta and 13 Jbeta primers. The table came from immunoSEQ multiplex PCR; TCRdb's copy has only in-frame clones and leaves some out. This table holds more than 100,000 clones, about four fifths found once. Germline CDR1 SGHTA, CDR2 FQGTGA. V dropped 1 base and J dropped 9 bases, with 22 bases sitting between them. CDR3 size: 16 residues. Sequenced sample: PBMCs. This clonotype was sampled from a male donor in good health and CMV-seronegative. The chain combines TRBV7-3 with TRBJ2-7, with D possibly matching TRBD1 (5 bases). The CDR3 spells CASSLNSPRTGQRQYF. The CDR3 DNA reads TGTGCCAGCAGCTTAAACAGTCCAAGAACAGGCCAGCGGCAGTACTTC.